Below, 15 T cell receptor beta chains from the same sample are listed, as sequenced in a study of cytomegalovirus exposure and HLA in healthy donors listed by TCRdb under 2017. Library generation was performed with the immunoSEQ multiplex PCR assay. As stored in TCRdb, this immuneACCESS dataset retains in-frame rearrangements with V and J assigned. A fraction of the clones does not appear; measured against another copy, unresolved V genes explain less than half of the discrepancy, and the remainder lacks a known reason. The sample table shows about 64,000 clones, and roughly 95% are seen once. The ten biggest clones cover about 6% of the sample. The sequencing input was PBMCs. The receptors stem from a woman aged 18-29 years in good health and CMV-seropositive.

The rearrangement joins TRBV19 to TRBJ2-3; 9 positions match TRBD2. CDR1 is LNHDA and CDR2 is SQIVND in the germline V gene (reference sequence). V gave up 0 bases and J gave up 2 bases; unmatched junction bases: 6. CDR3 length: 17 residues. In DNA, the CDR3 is TGTGCCAGTAGTATAGATCTGCTAGCGGGGATCACAGATACGCAGTATTTT. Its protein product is CASSIDLLAGITDTQYF.

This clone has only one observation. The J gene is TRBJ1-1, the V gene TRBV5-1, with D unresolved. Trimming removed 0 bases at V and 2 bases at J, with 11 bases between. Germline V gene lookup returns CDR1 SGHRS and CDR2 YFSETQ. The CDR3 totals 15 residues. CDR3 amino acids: CASSLVVLGNTEAFF. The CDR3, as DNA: TGCGCCAGCAGCTTGGTGGTTCTAGGAAACACTGAAGCTTTCTTT.

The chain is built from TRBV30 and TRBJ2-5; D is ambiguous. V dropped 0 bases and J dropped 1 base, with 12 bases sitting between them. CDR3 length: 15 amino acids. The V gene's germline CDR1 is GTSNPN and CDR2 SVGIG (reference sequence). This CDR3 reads CAWSVWRKTQETQYF. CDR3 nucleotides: TGTGCCTGGAGTGTATGGAGAAAAACCCAAGAGACCCAGTACTTC.

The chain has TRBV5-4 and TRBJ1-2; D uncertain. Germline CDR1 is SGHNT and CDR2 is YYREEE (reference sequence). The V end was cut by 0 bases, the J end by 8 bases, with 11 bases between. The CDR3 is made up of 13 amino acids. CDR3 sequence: CASSLGGRGGYTF. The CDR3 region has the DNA TGTGCCAGCAGCTTGGGAGGGCGGGGAGGCTACACCTTC.

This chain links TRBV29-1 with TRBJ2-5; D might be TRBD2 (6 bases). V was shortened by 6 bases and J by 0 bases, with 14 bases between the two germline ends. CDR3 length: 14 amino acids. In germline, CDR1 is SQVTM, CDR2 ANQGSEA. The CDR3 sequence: CSVPKTSNQETQYF. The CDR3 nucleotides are TGCAGCGTCCCGAAAACTAGCAACCAAGAGACCCAGTACTTC.

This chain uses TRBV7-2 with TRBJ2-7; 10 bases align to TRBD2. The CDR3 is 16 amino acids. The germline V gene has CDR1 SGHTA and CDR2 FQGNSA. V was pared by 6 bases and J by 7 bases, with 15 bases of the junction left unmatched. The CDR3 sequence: CASSPGGVAGGWEQYF. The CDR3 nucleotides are TGTGCCAGCAGTCCCGGCGGGGTAGCGGGAGGTTGGGAGCAGTACTTC.

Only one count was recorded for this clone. The CDR3 nucleotides read TGTGCCAGCAACCTAGGACTAGCGGCGAACACCGGGGAGCTGTTTTTT. Its translation is CASNLGLAANTGELFF. The V gene is TRBV28, the J gene TRBJ2-2; 10 nucleotides match TRBD2. The CDR3 loop spans 16 amino acids. The V gene's germline CDR1 is MDHEN and CDR2 SYDVKM. Trimming at V came to 7 bases and at J to 0 bases, leaving 5 bases not matched to a gene. The full variable domain, in which reference TRBV28 and TRBJ2-2 provide the parts outside the CDR3, is DVKVTQSSRYLVKRTGEKVFLECVQDMDHENMFWYRQDPGLGLRLIYFSYDVKMKEKGDIPEGYSVSREKKERFSLILESASTNQTSMYLCASNLGLAANTGELFFGEGSRLTVL.

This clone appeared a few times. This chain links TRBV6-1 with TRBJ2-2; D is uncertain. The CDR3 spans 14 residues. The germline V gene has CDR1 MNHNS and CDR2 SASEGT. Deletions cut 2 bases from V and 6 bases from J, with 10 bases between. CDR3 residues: CASSESLQPGELFF. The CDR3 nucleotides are TGTGCCAGCAGTGAAAGCTTACAGCCCGGGGAGCTGTTTTTT.

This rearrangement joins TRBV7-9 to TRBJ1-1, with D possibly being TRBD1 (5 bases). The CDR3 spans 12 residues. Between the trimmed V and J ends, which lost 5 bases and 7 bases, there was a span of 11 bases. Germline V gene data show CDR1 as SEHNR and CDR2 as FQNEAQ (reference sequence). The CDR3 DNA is TGTGCCAGCAGCGGCCAGACAGTTGAAGCTTTCTTT. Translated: CASSGQTVEAFF. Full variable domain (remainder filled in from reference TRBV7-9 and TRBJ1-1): DTGVSQNPRHKITKRGQNVTFRCDPISEHNRLYWYRQTLGQGPEFLTYFQNEAQLEKSRLLSDRFSAERPKGSFSTLEIQRTEQGDSAMYLCASSGQTVEAFFGQGTRLTVV.

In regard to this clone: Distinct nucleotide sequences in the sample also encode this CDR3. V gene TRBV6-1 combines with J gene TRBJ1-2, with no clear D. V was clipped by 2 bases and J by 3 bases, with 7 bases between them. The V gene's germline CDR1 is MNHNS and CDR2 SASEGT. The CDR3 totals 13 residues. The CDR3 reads CASSETGDYGYTF. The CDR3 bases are TGTGCCAGCAGTGAAACGGGAGACTATGGCTACACCTTC.

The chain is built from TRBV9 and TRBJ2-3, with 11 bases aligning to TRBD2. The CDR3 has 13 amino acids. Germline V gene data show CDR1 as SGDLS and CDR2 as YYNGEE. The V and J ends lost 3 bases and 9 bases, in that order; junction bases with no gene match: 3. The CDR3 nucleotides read TGTGCCAGCAGCGCACTAGCGGGAGCAACGCAGTATTTT. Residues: CASSALAGATQYF.

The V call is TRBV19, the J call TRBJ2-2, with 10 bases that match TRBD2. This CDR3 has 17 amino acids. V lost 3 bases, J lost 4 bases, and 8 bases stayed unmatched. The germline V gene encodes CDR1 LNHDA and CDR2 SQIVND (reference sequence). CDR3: CASSIYPPSGSTGELFF. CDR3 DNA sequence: TGTGCCAGTAGTATCTATCCGCCTAGCGGGAGCACCGGGGAGCTGTTTTTT.

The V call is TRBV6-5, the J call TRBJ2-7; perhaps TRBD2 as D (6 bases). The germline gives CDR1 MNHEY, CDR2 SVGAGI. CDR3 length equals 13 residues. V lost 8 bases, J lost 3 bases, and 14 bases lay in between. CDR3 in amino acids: CASGSGANYEQYF. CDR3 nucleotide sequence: TGTGCCAGCGGCTCGGGAGCGAACTACGAGCAGTACTTC.

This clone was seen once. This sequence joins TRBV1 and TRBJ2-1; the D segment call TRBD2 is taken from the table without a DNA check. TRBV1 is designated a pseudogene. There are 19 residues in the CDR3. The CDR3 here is CTSSQGAPGPTSSYNEQFF. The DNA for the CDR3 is TGCACCAGCAGCCAAGGTGCCCCCGGACCGACTAGCTCCTACAATGAGCAGTTCTTC.

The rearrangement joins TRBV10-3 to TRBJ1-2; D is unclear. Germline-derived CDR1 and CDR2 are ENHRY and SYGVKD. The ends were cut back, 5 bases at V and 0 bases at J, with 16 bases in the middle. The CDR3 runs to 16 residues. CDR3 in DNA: TGTGCCATCAGTACGACATCTTACCCCTCTAACTATGGCTACACCTTC. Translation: CAISTTSYPSNYGYTF.